This T cell receptor (beta chain) was obtained from a study of T cell responses to AZD1222 COVID-19 vaccine. The CDR3 runs to 16 residues. The germline gives CDR1 SNHLY, CDR2 FYNNEI. V lost 3 bases, J lost 8 bases, and 11 bases stayed unmatched. Assay used: immunoSEQ multiplex PCR; TCRdb lists only in-frame clones, some missing. In the table there are about 18,000 clones, roughly 79% of which are singletons. The receptor was derived from an adult who received the AZD1222 COVID-19 vaccine. This sequence joins TRBV2 and TRBJ1-4, with TRBD1 matching over 8 bases. Sequencing was performed on peripheral blood, taken 28 days after the second AZD1222 dose. The CDR3 bases are TGTGCCAGCAGTGACCCTAGGACAGGGTCTACGGAAAAACTGTTTTTT. Protein product: CASSDPRTGSTEKLFF.